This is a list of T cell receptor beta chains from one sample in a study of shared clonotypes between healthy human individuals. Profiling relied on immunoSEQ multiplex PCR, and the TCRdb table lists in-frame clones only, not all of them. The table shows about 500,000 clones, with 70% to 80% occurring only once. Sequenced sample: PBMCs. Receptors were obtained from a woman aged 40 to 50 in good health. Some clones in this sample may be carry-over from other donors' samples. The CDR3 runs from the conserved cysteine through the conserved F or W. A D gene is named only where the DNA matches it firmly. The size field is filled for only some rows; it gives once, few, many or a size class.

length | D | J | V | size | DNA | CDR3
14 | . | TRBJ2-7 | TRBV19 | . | TGTGCCAGTAGTACGGCCTCGACCGGCTACGAGCAGTACTTC | CASSTASTGYEQYF
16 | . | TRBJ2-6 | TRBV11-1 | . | TGTGCCAGCAGCTCAACTGCCAGCTCTGGGGCCAACGTCCTGACTTTC | CASSSTASSGANVLTF
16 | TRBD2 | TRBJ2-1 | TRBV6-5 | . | TGTGCCAGCAGTTACTCGGGGCTAGCGGGATTGAATGAGCAGTTCTTC | CASSYSGLAGLNEQFF
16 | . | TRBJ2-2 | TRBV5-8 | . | TGTGCCAGCACAAAAGGGAGTAGCCCGGACACCGGGGAGCTGTTTTTT | CASTKGSSPDTGELFF
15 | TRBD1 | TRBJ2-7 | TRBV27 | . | TGTGCCAGCAGTTTACCAGGGACAGGGTACCACGAGCAGTACTTC | CASSLPGTGYHEQYF
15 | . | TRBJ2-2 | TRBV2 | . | TGTGCCAGCAGAATACAGGAAATACTCACCGGGGAGCTGTTTTTT | CASRIQEILTGELFF
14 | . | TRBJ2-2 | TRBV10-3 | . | TGTGCCATCGGGCTTACAACGAACACCGGGGAGCTGTTTTTT | CAIGLTTNTGELFF
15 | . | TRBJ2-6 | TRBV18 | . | TGTGCCAGCTCACCAGGGAACTCTGGGGCCAACGTCCTGACTTTC | CASSPGNSGANVLTF
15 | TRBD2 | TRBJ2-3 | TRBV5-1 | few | TGCGCCAGCAGCTCAGAATGGGAGGGGCTTGATACGCAGTATTTT | CASSSEWEGLDTQYF
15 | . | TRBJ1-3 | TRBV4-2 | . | TGTGCCAGCAGCCAAGACAGCCTCTCTGGAAACACCATATATTTT | CASSQDSLSGNTIYF
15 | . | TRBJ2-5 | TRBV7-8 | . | TGTGCCAGCAGCTTGACGGCCCCAGGGTTGGAGACCCAGTACTTC | CASSLTAPGLETQYF
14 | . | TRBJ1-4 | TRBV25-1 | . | TGTGCCAGCAAAAACAGGGATGGTAATGAAAAACTGTTTTTT | CASKNRDGNEKLFF
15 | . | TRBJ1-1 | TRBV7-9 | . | TGTGCCAGCAGCTTAGTCCCCGACAGGAACACTGAAGCTTTCTTT | CASSLVPDRNTEAFF
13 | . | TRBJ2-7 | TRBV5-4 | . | TGTGCCAGCAGCGACTGGGGTTCCTACGAGCAGTACTTC | CASSDWGSYEQYF
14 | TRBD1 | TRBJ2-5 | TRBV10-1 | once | TGCGCCAGCAGTGGACAGGGACCACAAGAGACCCAGTACTTC | CASSGQGPQETQYF
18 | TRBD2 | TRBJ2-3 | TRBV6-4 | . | TGTGCCAGCAGTGACCAAGCGGGAGGATTTCGGGGCACAGATACGCAGTATTTT | CASSDQAGGFRGTDTQYF
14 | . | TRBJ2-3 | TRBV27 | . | TGTGCCAGCAGTTTGGCAGGGATGACAGATACGCAGTATTTT | CASSLAGMTDTQYF
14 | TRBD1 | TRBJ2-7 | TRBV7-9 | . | TGTGCCAGCAGACAGGGGCGCGAGACCTACGAGCAGTACTTC | CASRQGRETYEQYF
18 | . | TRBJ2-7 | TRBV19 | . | TGTGCCAGTAGTATAGCAGCGGCAACACACTACAGCTCCTACGAGCAGTACTTC | CASSIAAATHYSSYEQYF
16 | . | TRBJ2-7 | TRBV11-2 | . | TGTGCCAGCAGCTTAATTTCGGGCGGCCCTTTTTACGAGCAGTACTTC | CASSLISGGPFYEQYF
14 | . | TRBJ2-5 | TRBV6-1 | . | TGTGCCAGCAGCCGTAGCGGCATACAAGAGACCCAGTACTTC | CASSRSGIQETQYF
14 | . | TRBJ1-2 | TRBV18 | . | TGTGCCAGCTCACCGGAAGGCCAGTACTATGGCTACACCTTC | CASSPEGQYYGYTF
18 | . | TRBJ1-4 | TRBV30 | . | TGTGCCTGGAGTGTACGGGAGGGGGAAGCCGCACTAATCGAAAAACTGTTTTTT | CAWSVREGEAALIEKLFF
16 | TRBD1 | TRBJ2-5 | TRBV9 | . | TGTGCCAGCAGCGTAGTCGGGACAGGGGGTTCGGAGACCCAGTACTTC | CASSVVGTGGSETQYF
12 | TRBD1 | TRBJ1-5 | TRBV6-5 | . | TGTGCCAGCAGACAGGGGGATCAGCCCCAGCATTTT | CASRQGDQPQHF
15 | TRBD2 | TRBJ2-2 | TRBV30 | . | TGTGCCCTAAATTCCTTAGCGGGAGTGGCCGGGGAGCTGTTTTTT | CALNSLAGVAGELFF
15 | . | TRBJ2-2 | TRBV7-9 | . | TGTGCCAGCACCCCGCAGGGACTCCTGGGCGGGGAGCTGTTTTTT | CASTPQGLLGGELFF
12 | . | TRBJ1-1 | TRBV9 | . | TGTGCCAGCAGCCCAGGGAACACTGAAGCTTTCTTT | CASSPGNTEAFF
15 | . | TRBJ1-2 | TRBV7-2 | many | TGTGCCAGCAGCTGGCCGGGAAGGGGGATCTATGGCTACACCTTC | CASSWPGRGIYGYTF
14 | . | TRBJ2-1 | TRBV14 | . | TGTGCCAGCAGCCCCCCGGTCTCCTACAATGAGCAGTTCTTC | CASSPPVSYNEQFF
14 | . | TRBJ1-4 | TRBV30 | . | TGTGCCTTGCATTCGACAGTTGTTAATGAAAAACTGTTTTTT | CALHSTVVNEKLFF
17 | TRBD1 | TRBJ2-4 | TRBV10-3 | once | TGTGCCACAATGGACAGGGGCATAACTATAGCCAAAAACATTCAGTACTTC | CATMDRGITIAKNIQYF
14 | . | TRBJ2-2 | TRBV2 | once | TGTGCCAGCAGGAGGGACTCGAGGATCGGGGAGCTGTTTTTT | CASRRDSRIGELFF
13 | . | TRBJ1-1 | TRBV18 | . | TGTGCCAGCTCACCTCAGGGCAACACTGAAGCTTTCTTT | CASSPQGNTEAFF
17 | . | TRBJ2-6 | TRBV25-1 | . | TGTGCCAGCAGTGAATCGTGGTTTAGCTCTGGGGCCAACGTCCTGACTTTC | CASSESWFSSGANVLTF
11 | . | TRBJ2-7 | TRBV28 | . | TGTGCCAGCAGGCAAGAGTACGAGCAGTACTTC | CASRQEYEQYF
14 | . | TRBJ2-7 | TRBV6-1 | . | TGTGCCAGCAGTGTGATTGCGGACTCCTACGAGCAGTACTTC | CASSVIADSYEQYF